A selection of T cell receptor beta chains follows, all from one sample in a study of blood T cell repertoires in COVID-19. Using immunoSEQ multiplex PCR, the repertoire was profiled, and TCRdb retains in-frame clones only, with some absent. This repertoire shows some 290,000 clones, roughly nine tenths found once; its top ten account for roughly a tenth. Sequenced: PBMCs or T cells enriched from blood (not recorded which). The source is a woman aged 25 to 45 who had recovered from COVID-19. CDR3s leave out the opening cysteine and the closing phenylalanine or tryptophan.

v_call	cdr3_length	j_call	cdr3_aa
TRBV3-1/TRBV3-2	14	TRBJ1-3	ASSLRMGTSGNTIY
TRBV27	12	TRBJ2-7	ASNLRGPSYEQY
TRBV7-2	13	TRBJ2-1	ASSLTAGGNNEQF
TRBV7-6	13	TRBJ2-7	ASSLESRGWDEQY
TRBV27	17	TRBJ2-1	ASSQRPAPGLGKLNEQF
TRBV27	14	TRBJ2-3	ASSTGTSGREDTQY
TRBV11-1	11	TRBJ1-5	ASSSDRNQPQH
TRBV5-1	14	TRBJ2-2	ASSLGGVIETGELF
TRBV28	13	TRBJ2-2	ASSLGQGGTGELF
TRBV4-1	14	TRBJ1-4	ASSPMGGDSNEKLF
TRBV19	12	TRBJ1-6	ASSIDRSNSPLH
TRBV30	11	TRBJ2-7	AWVSGSTYEQY
TRBV5-4	10	TRBJ2-3	ASSQSTDTQY
TRBV2	12	TRBJ1-6	ASSEARSYSPLH
TRBV6-5	12	TRBJ2-5	ASSPPGLVQTQY
TRBV27	14	TRBJ1-1	ASSYTESIKNTEAF
TRBV10-1	15	TRBJ2-7	ASTPSSNRYTPYEQY
TRBV7-9	11	TRBJ1-2	ASSLDSYYGYT
TRBV4-3	15	TRBJ2-7	ASSENYREPVGSEQY
TRBV4-2	14	TRBJ2-1	ASSQGLAFSYNEQF
TRBV18	15	TRBJ1-5	ASSPSEDGFSNQPQH
TRBV6-5	13	TRBJ2-7	ASSSKTTGIYEQY
TRBV27	11	TRBJ2-5	ASSLFRQETQY
TRBV19	13	TRBJ2-7	ASSTNRDYSYEQY
TRBV7-2	12	TRBJ2-1	ASSSRGVGNEQF
TRBV19	12	TRBJ2-7	ASSIEDRGREQY
TRBV19	10	TRBJ2-2	ASSELDGELF
TRBV7-9	11	TRBJ2-7	ASSFGGAGEQY
TRBV27	12	TRBJ2-7	ASRASGTSYEQY
TRBV6-5	10	TRBJ2-1	ASTRPGNEQF
TRBV18	13	TRBJ2-7	ASSPRWTDSYEQY
TRBV12-3/TRBV12-4	11	TRBJ1-2	ASSLLGTDGYT
TRBV12-3/TRBV12-4	11	TRBJ1-2	ASSRDSNYGYT
TRBV5-1	14	TRBJ1-3	ASSVPGTGSGNTIY
TRBV15	14	TRBJ2-3	ATSRSQGRQMDTQY
TRBV30	11	TRBJ1-2	AWSVPQGYGYT